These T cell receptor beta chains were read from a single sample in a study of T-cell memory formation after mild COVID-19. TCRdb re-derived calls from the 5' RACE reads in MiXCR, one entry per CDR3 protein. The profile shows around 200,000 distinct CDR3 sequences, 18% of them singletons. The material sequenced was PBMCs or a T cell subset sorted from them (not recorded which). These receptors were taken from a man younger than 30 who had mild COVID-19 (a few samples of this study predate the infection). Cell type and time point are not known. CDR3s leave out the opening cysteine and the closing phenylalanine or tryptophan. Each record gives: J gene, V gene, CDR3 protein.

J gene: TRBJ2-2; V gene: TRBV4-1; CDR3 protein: ASSQEMGLAGSGELF
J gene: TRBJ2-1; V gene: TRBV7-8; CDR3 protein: ASSVLRGQEQF
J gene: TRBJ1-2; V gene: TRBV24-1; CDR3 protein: ATSETTGEYGYT
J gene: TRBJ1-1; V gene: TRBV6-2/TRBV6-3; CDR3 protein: ASRGVARLGNTEAF
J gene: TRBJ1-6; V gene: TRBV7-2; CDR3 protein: VSSGQLDSPLH
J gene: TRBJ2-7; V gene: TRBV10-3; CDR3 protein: AIRSAGGMVYEQY
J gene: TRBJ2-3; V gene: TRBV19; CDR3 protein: ASRARGTDTQY
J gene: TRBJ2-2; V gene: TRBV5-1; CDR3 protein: ASSWQDRTGELF
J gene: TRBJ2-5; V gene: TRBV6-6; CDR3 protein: ASASGKETQY
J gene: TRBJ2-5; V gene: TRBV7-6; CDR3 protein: ASRRDLREETQY
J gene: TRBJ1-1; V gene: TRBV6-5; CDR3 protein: ASSYGLATEAF
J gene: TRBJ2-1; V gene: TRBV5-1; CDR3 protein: ASFPLPPGTSYNEQF
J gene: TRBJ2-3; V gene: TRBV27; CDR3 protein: ASSLSSLVRTDTQY